The clone carrying this T cell receptor delta chain has more than one count but fewer than ten. Its antigen remains unidentified. This sample was taken from a study of Vδ1+ human thymocytes. General study results and limits: In the thymus, TRG and TRD repertoires looked highly polyclonal with Gaussian CDR3 lengths. Bulk repertoire data may be misinterpreted because of unexpected Vdelta2 sequences. Despite high sort purity, approximately 20% of thymic T cell receptor delta sequences were Vdelta2. TRD repertoires were essentially private, unlike widely shared TRG clonotypes.

Purity of the sorted Vdelta1+ thymocytes ranged from 98% to 99.6%. RNA was extracted from the cells and then reverse transcribed. Pooled V-gene forward primers with one constant-region reverse primer generated the CDR3 amplicons by multiplex PCR. TCRdb used CATT to re-call clones from the multiplex PCR reads. The table lists about 73,000 delta-chain clones, 30% to 45% of them singletons. Deletions cut 0 bases from V and 0 bases from J, with 11 bases between. The CDR3 length is 16 residues. CDR1 and CDR2 (germline): TSWWSYY, QGS. The sequencing sample was made of Vdelta1+ gamma-delta thymocytes from the thymus. As to subset: FACS-sorted CD3+ TCRalphabeta- TCRVdelta1+ TCRVdelta2- thymocytes. The clonotype was recovered from a boy under two years old who had congenital heart surgery. This chain joins TRDV1 and TRDJ1; the D gene is possibly TRDD3 (6 bases). The CDR3 reads CALGELATGYTDKLIF. The CDR3 DNA reads TGTGCTCTTGGGGAACTAGCTACTGGGTACACCGATAAACTCATCTTT.